A single sample gave rise to the 19 T cell receptor beta chains below, sequenced in a study of beta chain features in type 1 diabetes. General study results and limits: There was a moderate but significant shortening of TCRB CDR3s in all four CD4+ subsets of Type 1 diabetes patients.

Antigens of these TCRs are unknown. Of the isolated RNA, all was reverse transcribed, and so the sequenced material was expressed TCRB transcripts. Assay: immunoSEQ multiplex PCR; the TCRdb copy retains only in-frame clones and omits some. The table records about 52,000 clones, approximately 45% of them present only once. Sequenced material: Tregs from blood. The receptors were gathered from a man aged 25 to 45 with type 1 diabetes.

Comment on this clone: The same CDR3 also results from other DNA sequences found in this sample. V gene TRBV28 combines with J gene TRBJ2-1; D may be TRBD1 (5 bases). CDR1 MDHEN and CDR2 SYDVKM come from the germline V gene. The V and J ends lost 3 bases and 4 bases respectively, with 7 bases between them. This CDR3 comprises 13 residues. This chain's CDR3 is CASSLAGYNEQFF. DNA of the CDR3: TGTGCCAGCAGTTTGGCAGGGTACAATGAGCAGTTCTTC.

This clone was counted between two and nine times. The V and J genes are TRBV4-1 and TRBJ2-2; 10 nucleotides line up with TRBD1. CDR3 length: 16 amino acids. The V gene end was trimmed by 3 bases and the J gene end by 9 bases; junction bases not matched to a gene: 10. Germline loops: CDR1 MGHRA, CDR2 YSYEKL. The DNA for the CDR3 is TGCGCCAGCAGCCAGGGACAGGGGCCGCTGGGGCGGGAGCTGTTTTTT. Protein sequence: CASSQGQGPLGRELFF.

V usage is TRBV5-1 and J usage is TRBJ2-7; D gene uncertain. The V and J ends lost 2 bases and 1 base respectively, with 10 bases between them. The CDR3 contains 14 residues. Germline CDR1 SGHRS, CDR2 YFSETQ. CDR3 DNA: TGCGCCAGCAGCTTTTCGGAGTCATCCTACGAGCAGTACTTC. Translation gives CASSFSESSYEQYF.

This chain links TRBV28 with TRBJ2-1; D gene ambiguous. Trimming left V 1 base short and J 6 bases short, with 10 bases between. Germline V CDR1 and CDR2: MDHEN, SYDVKM. The CDR3 totals 14 residues. The CDR3 sequence: CASSLSLVSNEQFF. The CDR3 DNA is TGTGCCAGCAGTTTATCTCTAGTTAGCAATGAGCAGTTCTTC.

This clone was counted between two and nine times. This rearrangement joins TRBV6-5 to TRBJ1-1; possible D gene TRBD1, 5 bases. CDR1 is MNHEY and CDR2 is SVGAGI in the germline V gene. The CDR3 extends over 13 amino acids. With 6 bases removed from V and 2 bases from J, the gap between germline ends came to 10 bases. CDR3 coding DNA: TGTGCCAGCAGCTACGGACACAACACTGAAGCTTTCTTT. Translation: CASSYGHNTEAFF.

This clone was counted a few times. The chain uses TRBV28 and TRBJ2-2, with 11 bases matching TRBD2. The germline CDR1 and CDR2 sequences are MDHEN and SYDVKM. CDR3 length equals 15 residues. The junction had 5 bases not matched to a gene; V was cut back by 6 bases and J by 5 bases. This chain's CDR3 is CASRLAGERTGELFF. CDR3 nucleotides: TGTGCCAGCAGACTAGCGGGAGAACGGACCGGGGAGCTGTTTTTT.

This clone was observed a few times. V gene TRBV6-5 combines with J gene TRBJ1-1; D perhaps matches TRBD1 (6 bases). Between the trimmed V and J ends, which lost 7 bases and 10 bases, there was a span of 22 bases. The CDR3 is 14 amino acids. CDR1 is MNHEY, CDR2 SVGAGI, per germline. CDR3 DNA sequence: TGTGCCAGCACCATAGGGGTGTGGACAGACTCAGCTTTCTTT. It encodes CASTIGVWTDSAFF.

This chain connects TRBV15 to TRBJ2-3; D uncertain. The V gene's germline CDR1 is LNHNV and CDR2 YYDKDF (reference sequence). The CDR3 extends over 14 amino acids. Trimming removed 0 bases from V and 5 bases from J, with 9 bases in between. CDR3 residues: CATSRDERVDTQYF. The CDR3 DNA sequence: TGTGCCACCAGCAGAGATGAAAGAGTAGATACGCAGTATTTT.

This clone was observed a handful of times. This rearrangement joins TRBV27 to TRBJ1-5, with D unclear. CDR3 size: 13 residues. The V end was cut by 4 bases, the J end by 0 bases, with 4 bases between. Germline V lookup: CDR1 MNHEY, CDR2 SMNVEV (reference sequence). This CDR3 reads CASSSYSNQPQHF. The CDR3 coding sequence is TGTGCCAGCAGTTCGTATAGCAATCAGCCCCAGCATTTT.

Judged by abundance, this clone is medium-sized. The chain is built from TRBV29-1 and TRBJ2-3; 12 bases agree with TRBD2. Germline lookup yields CDR1 SQVTM and CDR2 ANQGSEA. The CDR3 has 13 residues. J was trimmed by 8 bases and V by 4 bases; bases with no gene match: 4. CDR3 amino acids: CSVGLAGGGTQYF. The CDR3 nucleotides read TGCAGCGTTGGGCTAGCGGGAGGGGGTACGCAGTATTTT.

This rearrangement joins TRBV30 to TRBJ1-3; D gene unclear. V was pared by 1 base and J by 10 bases, with 8 bases between. CDR3 size: 11 residues. In germline, CDR1 is GTSNPN, CDR2 SVGIG (reference sequence). CDR3 protein: CAWSGRWTIYF. CDR3 DNA sequence: TGTGCCTGGAGTGGGAGGTGGACCATATATTTT.

This chain uses TRBV19 with TRBJ1-1; D is uncertain. CDR1 LNHDA and CDR2 SQIVND come from the germline V gene (reference sequence). Trimming removed 10 bases from V and 1 base from J, with 13 bases in between. The CDR3 extends over 13 amino acids. CDR3 sequence (DNA): TGTGCCACAAACTCCTATGGGAACACTGAAGCTTTCTTT. Translation gives CATNSYGNTEAFF.

V usage is TRBV7-8 and J usage is TRBJ1-1; D is possibly TRBD1 (5 bases). Germline V gene sequence: CDR1 SGHVS, CDR2 FQNEAQ. There are 16 residues in the CDR3. V dropped 4 bases and J dropped 7 bases, with 22 bases sitting between them. CDR3 loop: CASSSPRWGVTDEAFF. The CDR3, as DNA: TGTGCCAGCAGCTCCCCAAGGTGGGGGGTAACTGATGAAGCTTTCTTT.

The rearrangement links TRBV25-1 to TRBJ1-2, with a tentative D call TRBD1 (6 bases). Per germline, CDR1 MGHDK and CDR2 SYGVNS. CDR3 length equals 12 residues. The V end lost 8 bases, the J end lost 4 bases, and 11 bases lay between the germline ends. CDR3 region: CASLQGLYGYTF. The CDR3 DNA is TGTGCCAGCCTACAGGGTCTCTATGGCTACACCTTC.

CDR3 nucleotides: TGTGCCAGCAGCTTTGCGGGGCAGCCGCAAGAGACCCAGTACTTC. Translating it yields CASSFAGQPQETQYF. This rearrangement joins TRBV5-4 to TRBJ2-5; perhaps TRBD2 as D (6 bases). V was cut by 2 bases and J by 2 bases, with 13 bases left in between. CDR1 is SGHNT, CDR2 YYREEE, per germline (reference sequence). The CDR3 is 15 amino acids.

This sequence joins TRBV5-4 and TRBJ2-5, with D possibly TRBD2 on 5 matching bases. Germline CDR1 reads SGHNT; CDR2 reads YYREEE (reference sequence). Trimming pared 4 bases from V and 3 bases from J, leaving 10 bases between. The CDR3 spans 13 residues. Written as DNA, the CDR3 is TGTGCCAGCAGCCCGGACTGGAAAGAGACCCAGTACTTC. Translation: CASSPDWKETQYF.

The rearrangement uses TRBV28 and TRBJ2-1; no definite D call. Germline CDR1 is MDHEN and CDR2 is SYDVKM. The CDR3 has 14 amino acids. V was shortened by 6 bases and J by 0 bases, with 9 bases between the two germline ends. The CDR3 here is CASRPTGSYNEQFF. For the CDR3, the DNA is TGTGCCAGCAGGCCTACGGGCTCCTACAATGAGCAGTTCTTC.

The chain couples TRBV6-6 to TRBJ1-5; tentative D call: TRBD1 (6 bases). This CDR3 is 14 amino acids long. Deletions cut 2 bases from V and 4 bases from J, with 9 bases between. Germline V gene sequence: CDR1 MNHNY, CDR2 SVGAGI (reference sequence). The CDR3 DNA is TGTGCCAGCAGTTACCAGGGGTTTAATCAGCCCCAGCATTTT. Its translation: CASSYQGFNQPQHF.

This clone was counted only a few times. The V call is TRBV4-3, the J call TRBJ2-1; no clear D gene. This CDR3 has 13 residues. Trimming shortened V by 0 bases and J by 7 bases, and 7 bases separated the two germline ends. The V gene's germline CDR1 is LGHNA and CDR2 YSLEER. CDR3 in amino acids: CASSQEARNEQFF. The CDR3 DNA is TGCGCCAGCAGCCAAGAGGCTAGAAATGAGCAGTTCTTC.